Listed below are T cell receptor beta chains from one sample, sequenced in a study of response to subunit inactivated influenza vaccine. TCRdb redid the calling of the RT-PCR reads with MiXCR, one entry per CDR3 protein. The sample has approximately 700,000 distinct CDR3 sequences, approximately 15% seen once; the top ten hold 6.5% to 8.5%. This specimen consisted of PBMCs from blood, obtained 14 to 15 days before vaccination. The receptors were gathered from a man aged 45-65 years who received an inactivated influenza vaccine. Each CDR3 is given with its conserved first and last residue. Each record gives: V gene, clone size, D gene, J gene, CDR3 DNA, CDR3 protein. The D gene is left open where the match is weak. The listing skips clone size in some rows; elsewhere it reads once, few, many or a size class.

v_gene: TRBV5-1; abundance: -; d_gene: -; j_gene: TRBJ2-6; CDR3nt: TGCGCCAGCAGCTTTGTCACAGGGACAGGGGCCAACGTCCTGACTTTC; CDR3aa: CASSFVTGTGANVLTF
v_gene: TRBV7-2; abundance: -; d_gene: -; j_gene: TRBJ1-2; CDR3nt: TGTGCCAGCAGCTTACAGGCGTTATATGGCTACACCTTC; CDR3aa: CASSLQALYGYTF
v_gene: TRBV5-6; abundance: many; d_gene: -; j_gene: TRBJ1-5; CDR3nt: TGTGCCAGCAGCTTTGGGGGACAGCCCCAGCATTTT; CDR3aa: CASSFGGQPQHF
v_gene: TRBV29-1; abundance: few; d_gene: TRBD1; j_gene: TRBJ2-5; CDR3nt: TGCAGCGTTGGGACAGGGGGCGGGGAGACCCAGTACTTC; CDR3aa: CSVGTGGGETQYF
v_gene: TRBV11-2; abundance: many; d_gene: -; j_gene: TRBJ1-6; CDR3nt: TGTGCCAGCAGCGCCCAGGTGAGGAGGGGAGCCTTCCTCCACTTT; CDR3aa: CASSAQVRRGAFLHF
v_gene: TRBV7-2; abundance: -; d_gene: -; j_gene: TRBJ2-3; CDR3nt: TGTGCCAGCACCCAAAGTTACGAGTTGCGTCAAGATACGCAGTATTTT; CDR3aa: CASTQSYELRQDTQYF
v_gene: TRBV3-1; abundance: -; d_gene: -; j_gene: TRBJ1-2; CDR3nt: TGTGCCAGCAGCCAGCCCTACACCTTC; CDR3aa: CASSQPYTF
v_gene: TRBV4-1; abundance: many; d_gene: TRBD1; j_gene: TRBJ2-7; CDR3nt: TGCGCCAGCAGCCAAGACGACAGGGGGCCGGGCGAGCAGTACTTC; CDR3aa: CASSQDDRGPGEQYF
v_gene: TRBV5-4; abundance: few; d_gene: TRBD2; j_gene: TRBJ2-2; CDR3nt: TGTGCCACCCCCTCCACTAGCGGGAGAGGCACCGGGGAGCTGTTTTTT; CDR3aa: CATPSTSGRGTGELFF
v_gene: TRBV28; abundance: many; d_gene: -; j_gene: TRBJ2-3; CDR3nt: TGTGCCAGCAGTTTTCCCTACACCCCCCGGGGCACAGATACGCAGTATTTT; CDR3aa: CASSFPYTPRGTDTQYF
v_gene: TRBV9; abundance: -; d_gene: -; j_gene: TRBJ2-5; CDR3nt: TGTGCCAGCAGCGTAGCTACCTCAGAGACCCAGTACTTC; CDR3aa: CASSVATSETQYF
v_gene: TRBV20-1; abundance: few; d_gene: TRBD2; j_gene: TRBJ2-5; CDR3nt: TGCAGTGCTAGGGCTGTAGCGGGAGGGCCTCAAGAGACCCAGTACTTC; CDR3aa: CSARAVAGGPQETQYF
v_gene: TRBV6-1; abundance: many; d_gene: -; j_gene: TRBJ1-5; CDR3nt: TGTGCCAGCATGTCCTACCTGGGGGGCAATCAGCCCCAGCATTTT; CDR3aa: CASMSYLGGNQPQHF
v_gene: TRBV20-1; abundance: few; d_gene: -; j_gene: TRBJ2-3; CDR3nt: TGCAGTGCTTCGGACAGAAACACAGATACGCAGTATTTT; CDR3aa: CSASDRNTDTQYF
v_gene: TRBV20-1; abundance: -; d_gene: -; j_gene: TRBJ1-3; CDR3nt: TGCAGTGCTAGTGGAACCCGAAACACCATATATTTT; CDR3aa: CSASGTRNTIYF
v_gene: TRBV12-3/TRBV12-4; abundance: -; d_gene: TRBD1; j_gene: TRBJ2-7; CDR3nt: TGTGCCAGCAGCCTGGACAGGGACCACGAGCAGTACTTC; CDR3aa: CASSLDRDHEQYF
v_gene: TRBV4-2; abundance: -; d_gene: -; j_gene: TRBJ2-1; CDR3nt: TGTGCCAGCAGCCCAAGGACTCCGACTGACGAGCAGTTCTTC; CDR3aa: CASSPRTPTDEQFF
v_gene: TRBV12-3/TRBV12-4; abundance: few; d_gene: -; j_gene: TRBJ2-7; CDR3nt: TGTGCCAGCAGTCAGACCGAATACGAGCAGTACTTC; CDR3aa: CASSQTEYEQYF